Following are 22 T cell receptor beta chains from one sample sequenced in a study of blood T cell repertoires in COVID-19 (dated by TCRdb to 2018 to 2021). Library prep was done by the immunoSEQ multiplex PCR assay. Not all clones reach the TCRdb copy of this immuneACCESS table, which keeps in-frame sequences only. Checked studies attribute under half of the gap to unresolved V genes and leave the rest unexplained. Within this sample are around 29,000 clones, with 65% to 70% of them counted one time only. About 15% of the sample belongs to the ten largest clones. Sequenced: peripheral blood. The receptors come from a human donor in a cohort sampled during active COVID-19.

This chain uses TRBV30 with TRBJ1-1, with D possibly matching TRBD1 (6 bases). This CDR3 has 13 residues. Trimming stripped 5 bases from V and 0 bases from J, with 10 bases between. Per the germline V gene, CDR1 is GTSNPN and CDR2 is SVGIG (reference sequence). The CDR3 region is CAWGQTMNTEAFF. The CDR3 region has the DNA TGTGCCTGGGGACAGACTATGAACACTGAAGCTTTCTTT.

In its sample, this clone was seen once. This sequence joins TRBV19 and TRBJ1-2; TRBD1 matches 7 bases. The CDR3 length is 15 residues. Germline V gives CDR1 LNHDA, CDR2 SQIVND (reference sequence). V shed 7 bases and J 0 bases; nucleotides not matched to a gene: 8. The CDR3: CASIGTGTANYGYTF. CDR3 in DNA: TGTGCCAGTATTGGGACCGGGACAGCTAACTATGGCTACACCTTC. The variable domain in full, completed from reference TRBV19 and TRBJ1-2, reads DGGITQSPKYLFRKEGQNVTLSCEQNLNHDAMYWYRQDPGQGLRLIYYSQIVNDFQKGDIAEGYSVSREKKESFPLTVTSAQKNPTAFYLCASIGTGTANYGYTFGSGTRLTVV.

The gene calls are TRBV7-6 and TRBJ2-1; 8 bases align to TRBD1. This CDR3 contains 16 residues. The V gene's germline CDR1 is SGHVS and CDR2 FNYEAQ. V lost 4 bases to trimming and J lost 0 bases; unmatched junction nucleotides: 5. CDR3 amino acids: CASSSRTGSSYNEQFF. For the CDR3, the DNA is TGTGCCAGCAGCTCCAGGACAGGGAGCTCCTACAATGAGCAGTTCTTC. The full variable domain, with the rest looked up from reference TRBV7-6 and TRBJ2-1, is GAGVSQSPRYKVTKRGQDVALRCDPISGHVSLYWYRQALGQGPEFLTYFNYEAQQDKSGLPNDRFSAERPEGSISTLTIQRTEQRDSAMYRCASSSRTGSSYNEQFFGPGTRLTVL.

V usage is TRBV6-2 or TRBV6-3 and J usage is TRBJ2-5; D perhaps matches TRBD1 (6 bases). Germline V gene data show CDR1 as MNHEY and CDR2 as SVGEGT. The length of the CDR3 is 15 residues. Deletions cut 2 bases from V and 3 bases from J, with 13 bases between. The CDR3 nucleotides read TGTGCCAGCAGTTACGTGGGGGCGCTTGAAGAGACCCAGTACTTC. Translation: CASSYVGALEETQYF.

This clone was seen more than once but under ten times. The rearrangement uses TRBV5-1 and TRBJ1-5, with TRBD1 as a possible D gene (6 bases). V was cut by 3 bases and J by 6 bases, with 13 bases left in between. Germline values: CDR1 SGHRS, CDR2 YFSETQ. The CDR3 contains 14 residues. In DNA, the CDR3 is TGCGCCAGCAGCTATGTCCGGGACACTCAGCCCCAGCATTTT. Translated, it gives CASSYVRDTQPQHF.

In its sample, this clone was seen a few times. This sequence joins TRBV5-6 and TRBJ2-7; TRBD2 agrees at 7 bases. CDR1 is SGHDT and CDR2 is YYEEEE in the germline V gene. V trimming: 4 bases; J trimming: 7 bases; junction bases outside the gene matches: 8. The CDR3 runs 13 residues. This CDR3 is CASSPGGTLEQYF. Written as DNA, the CDR3 is TGTGCCAGCAGCCCGGGGGGAACACTAGAGCAGTACTTC. Drawing the rest from reference TRBV5-6 and TRBJ2-7, the complete variable domain is DAGVTQSPTHLIKTRGQQVTLRCSPKSGHDTVSWYQQALGQGPQFIFQYYEEEERQRGNFPDRFSGHQFPNYSSELNVNALLLGDSALYLCASSPGGTLEQYFGPGTRLTVT.

This clone appeared a few times. The V call is TRBV11-3, the J call TRBJ1-1, with TRBD1 identical over 9 bases. CDR3 length: 15 amino acids. Germline CDR1 is SGHNT and CDR2 is YENEEA. The ends lost 2 bases at V and 3 bases at J; junction bases unmatched: 4. This chain's CDR3 is CASSLSWDRDTEAFF. CDR3 DNA: TGTGCCAGCAGCTTATCCTGGGACAGGGACACTGAAGCTTTCTTT.

This clone is termed medium-sized. The CDR3 DNA sequence: TGCGCCAGCAGCCAAGATAATCCAGGCCCCTACGAGCAGTACTTC. It encodes CASSQDNPGPYEQYF. The chain recombines TRBV4-3 with TRBJ2-7; D is unresolved. This CDR3 spans 15 amino acids. V shed 0 bases and J shed 2 bases, with 11 bases lying between them. Per germline, CDR1 LGHNA and CDR2 YSLEER.

CDR3: CASSQAPNEQFF. DNA for the CDR3: TGTGCCAGCAGTCAGGCACCTAATGAGCAGTTCTTC. The chain is built from TRBV6-2 or TRBV6-3 and TRBJ2-1; D not resolved. Germline V gene sequence: CDR1 MNHEY, CDR2 SVGEGT. The V gene lost 5 bases and the J gene lost 7 bases, with 9 bases spanning the gap. The length of the CDR3 is 12 residues.

The chain employs TRBV5-6 and TRBJ2-2, with 9 bases matching TRBD2. V lost 2 bases and J lost 5; bases outside the gene matches: 4. The CDR3 loop spans 15 amino acids. The germline V gene encodes CDR1 SGHDT and CDR2 YYEEEE. The CDR3 region has the DNA TGTGCCAGCAGCTTCCAGCGGGGGGTAACCGGGGAGCTGTTTTTT. Translated: CASSFQRGVTGELFF. Full variable domain (remainder filled in from reference TRBV5-6 and TRBJ2-2): DAGVTQSPTHLIKTRGQQVTLRCSPKSGHDTVSWYQQALGQGPQFIFQYYEEEERQRGNFPDRFSGHQFPNYSSELNVNALLLGDSALYLCASSFQRGVTGELFFGEGSRLTVL.

This chain links TRBV6-6 with TRBJ2-7; possibly TRBD1 for D (6 bases). Germline CDR1 MNHNY, CDR2 SVGAGI (reference sequence). The CDR3 is 16 amino acids. Trimming took 3 bases from V and 2 from J, leaving 17 bases between them. The CDR3 nucleotides read TGTGCCAGCAGTTATGGGGCATGGGACACTACCTACGAGCAGTACTTC. This translates into CASSYGAWDTTYEQYF.

This clone has a handful of counts. This sequence joins TRBV7-2 and TRBJ2-2; D might be TRBD1 (6 bases). The CDR3 covers 14 residues. V lost 4 bases and J lost 6, with 12 bases in between. Germline values: CDR1 SGHTA, CDR2 FQGNSA. The CDR3 loop reads CASSSGTSAGELFF. The CDR3, as DNA: TGTGCCAGCAGCTCAGGGACATCCGCCGGGGAGCTGTTTTTT.

The V and J genes are TRBV9 and TRBJ2-7; 7 bases match TRBD1. The germline CDR1 and CDR2 sequences are SGDLS and YYNGEE. This CDR3 comprises 12 residues. The J segment lost 5 bases and the V segment lost 4 bases, leaving 3 bases of the junction unmatched. This chain's CDR3 is CASSKQGNEQYF. CDR3 bases: TGTGCCAGCAGCAAACAGGGGAACGAGCAGTACTTC.

This clone was found a few times. The chain employs TRBV19 and TRBJ1-1; 12 bases are a match to TRBD1. Trimming removed 3 bases from V and 1 base from J; junction bases left unmatched: 3. The CDR3 loop spans 16 amino acids. From germline, CDR1 is LNHDA and CDR2 SQIVND (reference sequence). CDR3 protein: CASSMGQGAWNTEAFF. CDR3 bases: TGTGCCAGTAGTATGGGACAGGGGGCTTGGAACACTGAAGCTTTCTTT.

The chain uses TRBV5-6 and TRBJ2-5, with D tentatively TRBD2 (6 bases). The germline V and J ends were trimmed by 4 bases and 13 bases, with 14 bases remaining between them. Germline lookup yields CDR1 SGHDT and CDR2 YYEEEE. This CDR3 contains 11 residues. The CDR3 loop is CASSRRGFWYF. In nucleotides, the CDR3 is TGTGCCAGCAGCCGGCGGGGTTTTTGGTACTTC.

The gene calls are TRBV10-3 and TRBJ1-1; D gene ambiguous. This CDR3 comprises 13 residues. The germline V and J ends were trimmed by 4 bases and 4 bases, with 10 bases remaining between them. The germline gives CDR1 ENHRY, CDR2 SYGVKD. The CDR3 here is CAISVQAGTEAFF. The CDR3 nucleotides read TGTGCCATCAGTGTTCAGGCGGGCACTGAAGCTTTCTTT.

CDR3 amino acids: CASSPCITGSAGELFF. CDR3 nucleotide sequence: TGCGCCAGCAGTCCATGTATCACAGGGTCCGCCGGGGAGCTGTTTTTT. The rearrangement joins TRBV23-1 to TRBJ2-2; D possibly corresponds to TRBD1 (6 bases). TRBV23-1 is sorted into the ORF group, with uncertain function. Trimming pared 4 bases from V and 6 bases from J, leaving 18 bases between. The CDR3 contains 16 residues.

The chain combines TRBV12-5 with TRBJ2-4, with 10 bases matching TRBD1. Germline V gives CDR1 LGHNT, CDR2 FRNRAP. The CDR3 length is 21 residues. Trimming took 3 bases from V and 7 from J; bases not matched to a gene: 24. The CDR3 protein is CASGFQGKPGQGTSLYNIQYF. The CDR3 DNA sequence: TGTGCTAGTGGTTTTCAGGGAAAACCGGGACAGGGGACATCATTATATAACATTCAGTACTTC. Complete variable domain (other parts from reference TRBV12-5 and TRBJ2-4): DARVTQTPRHKVTEMGQEVTMRCQPILGHNTVFWYRQTMMQGLELLAYFRNRAPLDDSGMPKDRFSAEMPDATLATLKIQPSEPRDSAVYFCASGFQGKPGQGTSLYNIQYFGAGTRLSVL.

The CDR3 DNA is TGTGCCAGCAGAGCGACAGGGGGGAATGAAAAACTGTTTTTT. Its protein is CASRATGGNEKLFF. V gene TRBV3-1 (or the pseudogene TRBV3-2) combines with J gene TRBJ1-4; 9 bases match TRBD1. V shed 6 bases and J 5 bases; nucleotides not matched to a gene: 4. The CDR3 loop spans 14 amino acids. CDR1 and CDR2 (germline): LGHDT, YNNKEL (reference sequence).

The V gene is TRBV7-2, the J gene TRBJ2-1, with unresolved D. CDR1 and CDR2 (germline): SGHTA, FQGNSA. The CDR3 consists of 13 residues. Trimming cost V 2 bases and J 3 bases, with 5 bases left between them. The CDR3 spells CASSLRSYNEQFF. The CDR3 region has the DNA TGTGCCAGCAGCTTACGCAGCTACAATGAGCAGTTCTTC.

J is TRBJ1-3 and V is TRBV28; 8 nucleotides match TRBD1. V lost 6 bases and J lost 4; bases outside the gene matches: 5. Germline V CDR1 and CDR2: MDHEN, SYDVKM. This CDR3 is 14 amino acids long. The CDR3 sequence: CASRPGTGGNTIYF. As DNA, the CDR3 is TGTGCCAGCAGGCCCGGGACAGGAGGAAACACCATATATTTT. Full variable domain (remainder filled in from reference TRBV28 and TRBJ1-3): DVKVTQSSRYLVKRTGEKVFLECVQDMDHENMFWYRQDPGLGLRLIYFSYDVKMKEKGDIPEGYSVSREKKERFSLILESASTNQTSMYLCASRPGTGGNTIYFGEGSWLTVV.

V and J are TRBV7-6 and TRBJ2-7, with 8 bases that match TRBD1. The CDR3 consists of 14 residues. CDR1 and CDR2 (germline): SGHVS, FNYEAQ. The V gene end was trimmed by 5 bases and the J gene end by 7 bases; junction bases not matched to a gene: 10. CDR3 residues: CASSPLRGLPEQYF. The CDR3 region has the DNA TGTGCCAGCAGCCCCCTCAGGGGGCTTCCAGAGCAGTACTTC. The full variable domain, in which reference TRBV7-6 and TRBJ2-7 provide the parts outside the CDR3, is GAGVSQSPRYKVTKRGQDVALRCDPISGHVSLYWYRQALGQGPEFLTYFNYEAQQDKSGLPNDRFSAERPEGSISTLTIQRTEQRDSAMYRCASSPLRGLPEQYFGPGTRLTVT.